This entry features one T cell receptor (beta chain) sequence. The antigen is not known. This sample is part of a study of T-cell memory formation after mild COVID-19. Study-level information: Clusters of TCRs were largely donor specific.

Points from the study as a whole: For second-wave clones that peaked at day 37, SARS-CoV-2 specificity went unverified.

5'RACE primed from the constant segment yielded TCR alpha and TCR beta cDNA libraries bearing sample barcodes and UMIs. MiXCR was run by TCRdb on the 5' RACE reads, yielding one entry per CDR3 protein. This sample has some 290,000 distinct CDR3 sequences; about 17% occur once, and the top ten carry 22%. The receptor was derived from a man aged 18-30 years who had mild COVID-19 (a few samples of this study predate the infection). Cell type and time point are not known. The sequenced material came from PBMCs or a T cell subset sorted from them (not recorded which).

The CDR3 loop is CASSQDPSRGANVLTF. CDR3 sequence (DNA): TGCGCCAGCAGCCAAGATCCGAGTCGTGGGGCCAACGTCCTGACTTTC. The J gene is TRBJ2-6, the V gene TRBV4-3, with D unclear. The V end lost 0 bases, the J end lost 3 bases, and 9 bases lay between the germline ends. The CDR3 has 16 residues. CDR1 is LGHNA and CDR2 is YSLEER in the germline V gene.